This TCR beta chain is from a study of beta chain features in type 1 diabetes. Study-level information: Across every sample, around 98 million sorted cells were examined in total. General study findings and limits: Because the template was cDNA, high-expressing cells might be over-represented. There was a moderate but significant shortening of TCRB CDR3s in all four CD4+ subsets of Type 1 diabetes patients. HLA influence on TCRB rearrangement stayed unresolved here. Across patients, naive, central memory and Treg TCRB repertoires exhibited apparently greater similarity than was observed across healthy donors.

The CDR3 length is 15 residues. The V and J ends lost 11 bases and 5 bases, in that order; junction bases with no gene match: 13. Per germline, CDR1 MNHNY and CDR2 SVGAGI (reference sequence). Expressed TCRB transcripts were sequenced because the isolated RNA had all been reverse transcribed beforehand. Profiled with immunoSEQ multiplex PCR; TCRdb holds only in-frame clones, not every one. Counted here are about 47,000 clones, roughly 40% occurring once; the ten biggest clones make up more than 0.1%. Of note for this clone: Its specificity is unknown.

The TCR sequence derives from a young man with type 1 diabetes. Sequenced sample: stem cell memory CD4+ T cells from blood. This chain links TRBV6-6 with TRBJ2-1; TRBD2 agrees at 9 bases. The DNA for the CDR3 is TGTGCCGCGCAGCTAGCGGGACCGAGTCACAATGAGCAGTTCTTC. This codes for CAAQLAGPSHNEQFF.